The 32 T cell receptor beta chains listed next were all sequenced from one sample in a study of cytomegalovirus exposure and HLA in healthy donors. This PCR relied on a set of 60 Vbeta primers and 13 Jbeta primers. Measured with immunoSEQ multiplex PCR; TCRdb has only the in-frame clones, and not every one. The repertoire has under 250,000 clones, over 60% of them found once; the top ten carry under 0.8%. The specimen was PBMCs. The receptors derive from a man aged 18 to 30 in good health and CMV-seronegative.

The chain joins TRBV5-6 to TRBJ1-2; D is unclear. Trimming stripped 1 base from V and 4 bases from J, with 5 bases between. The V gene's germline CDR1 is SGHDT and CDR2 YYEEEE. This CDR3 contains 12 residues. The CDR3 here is CASSLSFYGYTF. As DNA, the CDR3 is TGTGCCAGCAGCTTGTCCTTCTATGGCTACACCTTC.

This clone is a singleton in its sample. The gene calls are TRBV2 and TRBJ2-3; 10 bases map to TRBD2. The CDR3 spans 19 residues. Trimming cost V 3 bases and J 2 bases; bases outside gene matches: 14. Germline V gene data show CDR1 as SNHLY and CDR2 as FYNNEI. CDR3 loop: CASSERSGRDHLITDTQYF. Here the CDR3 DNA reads TGTGCCAGCAGTGAGAGGAGCGGGAGGGATCATCTAATCACAGATACGCAGTATTTT.

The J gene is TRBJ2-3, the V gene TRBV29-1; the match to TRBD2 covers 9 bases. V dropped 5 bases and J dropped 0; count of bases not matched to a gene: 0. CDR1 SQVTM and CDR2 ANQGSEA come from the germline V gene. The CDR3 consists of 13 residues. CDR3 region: CSVTSGSTDTQYF. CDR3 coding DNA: TGCAGCGTTACTAGCGGGAGCACAGATACGCAGTATTTT.

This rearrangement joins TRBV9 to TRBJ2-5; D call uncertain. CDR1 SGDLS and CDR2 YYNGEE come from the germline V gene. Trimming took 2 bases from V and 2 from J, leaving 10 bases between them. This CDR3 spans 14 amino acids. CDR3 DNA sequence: TGTGCCAGCAGCGTTAACCCACAACAAGAGACCCAGTACTTC. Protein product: CASSVNPQQETQYF.

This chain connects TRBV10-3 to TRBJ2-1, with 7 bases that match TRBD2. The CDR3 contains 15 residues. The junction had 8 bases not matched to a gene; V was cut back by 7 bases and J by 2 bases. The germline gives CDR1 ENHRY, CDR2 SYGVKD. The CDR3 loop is CAINPSAGAYNEQFF. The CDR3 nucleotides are TGTGCCATCAACCCCTCGGCGGGAGCCTACAATGAGCAGTTCTTC.

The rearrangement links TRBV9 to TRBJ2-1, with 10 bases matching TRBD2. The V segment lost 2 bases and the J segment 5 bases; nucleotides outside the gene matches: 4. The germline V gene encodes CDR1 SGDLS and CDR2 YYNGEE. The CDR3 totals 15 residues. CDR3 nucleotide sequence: TGTGCCAGCAGCGTTAGCGGGAGGCGAGACAATGAGCAGTTCTTC. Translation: CASSVSGRRDNEQFF.

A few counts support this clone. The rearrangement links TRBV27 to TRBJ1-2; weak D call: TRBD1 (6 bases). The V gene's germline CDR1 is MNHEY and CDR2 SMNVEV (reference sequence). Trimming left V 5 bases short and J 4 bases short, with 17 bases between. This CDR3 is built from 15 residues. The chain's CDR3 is CASSPTGSFGYGYTF. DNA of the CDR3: TGTGCCAGCAGTCCAACAGGGTCTTTTGGCTATGGCTACACCTTC.

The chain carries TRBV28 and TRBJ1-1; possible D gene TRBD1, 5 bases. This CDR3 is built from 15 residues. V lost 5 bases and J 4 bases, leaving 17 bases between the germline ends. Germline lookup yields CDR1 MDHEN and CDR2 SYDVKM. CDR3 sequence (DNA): TGTGCCAGCAGTCAGGGAACAACGGGGGGCACTGAAGCTTTCTTT. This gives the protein CASSQGTTGGTEAFF.

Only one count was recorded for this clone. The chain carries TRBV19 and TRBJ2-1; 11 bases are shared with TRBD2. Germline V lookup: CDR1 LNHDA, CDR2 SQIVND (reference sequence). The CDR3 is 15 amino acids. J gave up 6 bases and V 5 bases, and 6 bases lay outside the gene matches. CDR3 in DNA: TGTGCCAGTAGTCCGATAGCGGGAGGGCTCAATGAGCAGTTCTTC. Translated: CASSPIAGGLNEQFF.

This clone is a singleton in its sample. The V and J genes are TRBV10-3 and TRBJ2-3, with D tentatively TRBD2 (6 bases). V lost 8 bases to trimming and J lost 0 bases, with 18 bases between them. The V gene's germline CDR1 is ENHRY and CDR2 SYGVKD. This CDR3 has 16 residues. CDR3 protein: CAILPSEGVSTDTQYF. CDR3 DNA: TGTGCCATCCTCCCGTCGGAGGGAGTCAGCACAGATACGCAGTATTTT.

CDR3 region: CASRTGRLDGGTQYF. The CDR3 DNA sequence: TGTGCCAGCAGAACAGGCAGGTTGGACGGGGGGACGCAGTATTTT. This rearrangement joins TRBV6-1 to TRBJ2-3, with 7 bases fitting TRBD2. Germline loops: CDR1 MNHNS, CDR2 SASEGT. The CDR3 has 15 amino acids. V gave up 6 bases and J gave up 9 bases; unmatched junction bases: 15.

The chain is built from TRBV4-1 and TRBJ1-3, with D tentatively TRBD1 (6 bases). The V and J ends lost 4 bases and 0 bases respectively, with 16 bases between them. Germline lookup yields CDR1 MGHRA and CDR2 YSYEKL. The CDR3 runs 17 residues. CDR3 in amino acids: CASSLFAGQPSGNTIYF. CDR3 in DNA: TGCGCCAGCAGCCTATTTGCCGGACAGCCCTCTGGAAACACCATATATTTT.

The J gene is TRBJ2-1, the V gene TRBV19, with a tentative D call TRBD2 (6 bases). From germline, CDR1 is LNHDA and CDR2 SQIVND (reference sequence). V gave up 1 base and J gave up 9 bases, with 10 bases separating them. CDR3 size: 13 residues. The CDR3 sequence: CASSIGVEGEQFF. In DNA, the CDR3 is TGTGCCAGTAGTATAGGGGTGGAGGGTGAGCAGTTCTTC.

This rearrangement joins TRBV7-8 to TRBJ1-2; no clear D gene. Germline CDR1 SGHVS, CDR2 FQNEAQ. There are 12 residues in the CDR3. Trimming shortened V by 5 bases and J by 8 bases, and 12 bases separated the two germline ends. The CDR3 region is CASSPDYAGYTF. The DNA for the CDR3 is TGTGCCAGCAGCCCAGACTACGCCGGCTACACCTTC. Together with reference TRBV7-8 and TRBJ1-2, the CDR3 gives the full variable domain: GAGVSQSPRYKVAKRGQDVALRCDPISGHVSLFWYQQALGQGPEFLTYFQNEAQLDKSGLPSDRFFAERPEGSVSTLKIQRTQQEDSAVYLCASSPDYAGYTFGSGTRLTVV.

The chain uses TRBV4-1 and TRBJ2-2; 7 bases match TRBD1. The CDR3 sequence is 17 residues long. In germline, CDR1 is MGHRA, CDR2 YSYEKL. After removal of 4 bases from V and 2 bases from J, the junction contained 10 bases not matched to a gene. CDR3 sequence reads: CASSPSPWDRNTGELFF. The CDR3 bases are TGCGCCAGCAGCCCATCTCCCTGGGACAGAAACACCGGGGAGCTGTTTTTT.

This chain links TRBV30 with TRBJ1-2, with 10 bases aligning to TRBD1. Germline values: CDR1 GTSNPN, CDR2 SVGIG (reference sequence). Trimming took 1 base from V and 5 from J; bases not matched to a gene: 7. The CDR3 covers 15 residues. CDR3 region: CAWSGQGARSYGYTF. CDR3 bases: TGTGCCTGGAGTGGACAGGGGGCAAGATCATATGGCTACACCTTC.

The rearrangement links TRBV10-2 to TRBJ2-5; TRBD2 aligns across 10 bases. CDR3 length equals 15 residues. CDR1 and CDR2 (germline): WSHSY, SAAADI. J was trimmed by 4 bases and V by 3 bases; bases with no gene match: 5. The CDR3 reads CASSDGLAVRETQYF. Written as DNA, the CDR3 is TGCGCCAGCAGTGATGGACTAGCGGTACGAGAGACCCAGTACTTC.

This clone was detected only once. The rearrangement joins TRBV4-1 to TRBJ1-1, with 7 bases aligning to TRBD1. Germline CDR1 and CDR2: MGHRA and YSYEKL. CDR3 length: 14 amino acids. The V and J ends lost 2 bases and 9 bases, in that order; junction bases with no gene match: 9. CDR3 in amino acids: CASSQPAQRGQAFF. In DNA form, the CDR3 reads TGCGCCAGCAGCCAACCCGCTCAGAGGGGGCAAGCTTTCTTT.

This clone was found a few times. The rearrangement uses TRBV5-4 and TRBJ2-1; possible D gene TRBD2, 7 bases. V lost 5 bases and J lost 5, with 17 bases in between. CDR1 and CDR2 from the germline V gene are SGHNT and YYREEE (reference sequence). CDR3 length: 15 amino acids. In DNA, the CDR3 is TGTGCCAGCAGGGAGGGGGGGGCGATAAACAATGAGCAGTTCTTC. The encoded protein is CASREGGAINNEQFF.

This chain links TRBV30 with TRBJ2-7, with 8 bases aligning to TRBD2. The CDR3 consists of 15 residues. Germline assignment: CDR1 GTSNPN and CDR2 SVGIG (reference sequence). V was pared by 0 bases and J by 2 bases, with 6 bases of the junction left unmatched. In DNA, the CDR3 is TGTGCCTGGAGTGTAGGAGGAGCGGGAGCCTACGAGCAGTACTTC. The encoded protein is CAWSVGGAGAYEQYF.

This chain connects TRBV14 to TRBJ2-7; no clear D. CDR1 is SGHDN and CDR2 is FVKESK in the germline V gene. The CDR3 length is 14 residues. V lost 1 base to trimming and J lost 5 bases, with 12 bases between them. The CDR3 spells CASSQASFLHEQYF. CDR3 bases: TGTGCCAGCAGCCAAGCGAGCTTCCTACACGAGCAGTACTTC.

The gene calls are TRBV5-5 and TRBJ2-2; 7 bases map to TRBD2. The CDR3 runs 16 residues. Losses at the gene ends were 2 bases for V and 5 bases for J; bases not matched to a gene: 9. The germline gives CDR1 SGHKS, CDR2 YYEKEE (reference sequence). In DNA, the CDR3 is TGTGCCAGCAGCTTTCACCGGGGGGAGGAGACCGGGGAGCTGTTTTTT. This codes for CASSFHRGEETGELFF. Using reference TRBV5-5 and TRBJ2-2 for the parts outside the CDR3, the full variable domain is DAGVTQSPTHLIKTRGQQVTLRCSPISGHKSVSWYQQVLGQGPQFIFQYYEKEERGRGNFPDRFSARQFPNYSSELNVNALLLGDSALYLCASSFHRGEETGELFFGEGSRLTVL.

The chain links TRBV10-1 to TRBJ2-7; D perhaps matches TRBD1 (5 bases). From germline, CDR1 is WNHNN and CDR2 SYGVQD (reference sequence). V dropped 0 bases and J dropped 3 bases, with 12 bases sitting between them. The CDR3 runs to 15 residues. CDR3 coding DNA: TGCGCCAGCAGTGAGTCCGGCAGGGCCGACTACGAGCAGTACTTC. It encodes CASSESGRADYEQYF.

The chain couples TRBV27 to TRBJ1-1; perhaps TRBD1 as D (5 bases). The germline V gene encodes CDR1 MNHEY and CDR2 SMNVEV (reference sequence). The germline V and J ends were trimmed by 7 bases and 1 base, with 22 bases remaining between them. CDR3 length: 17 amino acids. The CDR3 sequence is CASMRRQGGFWNTEAFF. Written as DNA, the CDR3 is TGTGCCAGCATGAGGCGGCAGGGAGGATTTTGGAACACTGAAGCTTTCTTT.

The CDR3 protein is CASSVEGGNEAFF. The CDR3 DNA reads as TGTGCCAGCAGCGTCGAAGGGGGAAATGAAGCTTTCTTT. This chain connects TRBV6-5 to TRBJ1-1, with a tentative D call TRBD1 (6 bases). The CDR3 spans 13 residues. V was trimmed by 6 bases and J by 7 bases, leaving 15 bases between them. Germline V CDR1 and CDR2: MNHEY, SVGAGI.

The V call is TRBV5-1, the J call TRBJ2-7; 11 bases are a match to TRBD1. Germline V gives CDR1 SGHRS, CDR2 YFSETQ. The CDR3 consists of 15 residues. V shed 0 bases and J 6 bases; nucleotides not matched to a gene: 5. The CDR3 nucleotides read TGCGCCAGCAGCTTGGCTGGACAGGGGGCCGGCGAGCAGTACTTC. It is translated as CASSLAGQGAGEQYF.

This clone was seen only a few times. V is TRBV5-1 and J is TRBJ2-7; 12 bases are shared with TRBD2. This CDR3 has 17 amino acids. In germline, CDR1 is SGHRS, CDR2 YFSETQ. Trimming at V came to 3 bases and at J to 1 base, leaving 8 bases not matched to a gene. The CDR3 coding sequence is TGCGCCAGCAGCTCACCGACTAGCGGGAGTTGGTCCTACGAGCAGTACTTC. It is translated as CASSSPTSGSWSYEQYF.

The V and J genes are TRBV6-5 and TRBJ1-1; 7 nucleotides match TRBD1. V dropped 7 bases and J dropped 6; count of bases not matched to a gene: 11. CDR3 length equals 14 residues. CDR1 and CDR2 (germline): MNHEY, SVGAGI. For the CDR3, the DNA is TGTGCCAGCACCGAGGACAGGCTGAGGGCTGAAGCTTTCTTT. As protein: CASTEDRLRAEAFF.

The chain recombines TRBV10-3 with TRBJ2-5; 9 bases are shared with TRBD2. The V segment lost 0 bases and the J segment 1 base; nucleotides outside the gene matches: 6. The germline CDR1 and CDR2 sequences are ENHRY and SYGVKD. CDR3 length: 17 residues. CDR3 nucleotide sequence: TGTGCCATCAGTGAGTCCCTAGCGGGACGGGGCCAAGAGACCCAGTACTTC. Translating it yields CAISESLAGRGQETQYF.

CDR3 in DNA: TGTGCCAGCAGTTTCTATTCCGGGACAGGGTACAATCAGCCCCAGCATTTT. Translating it yields CASSFYSGTGYNQPQHF. V gene TRBV5-6 combines with J gene TRBJ1-5; 9 bases align to TRBD1. CDR3 length equals 17 residues. J lost 3 bases, V lost 5 bases, and 12 bases had no gene match. Per germline, CDR1 SGHDT and CDR2 YYEEEE.

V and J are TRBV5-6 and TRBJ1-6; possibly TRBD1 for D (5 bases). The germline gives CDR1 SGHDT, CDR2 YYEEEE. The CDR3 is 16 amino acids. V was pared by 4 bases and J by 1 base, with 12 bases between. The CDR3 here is CASSGYGGSYNSPLHF. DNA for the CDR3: TGTGCCAGCAGCGGGTACGGGGGATCCTATAATTCACCCCTCCACTTT. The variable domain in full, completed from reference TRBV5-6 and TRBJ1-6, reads DAGVTQSPTHLIKTRGQQVTLRCSPKSGHDTVSWYQQALGQGPQFIFQYYEEEERQRGNFPDRFSGHQFPNYSSELNVNALLLGDSALYLCASSGYGGSYNSPLHFGNGTRLTVT.

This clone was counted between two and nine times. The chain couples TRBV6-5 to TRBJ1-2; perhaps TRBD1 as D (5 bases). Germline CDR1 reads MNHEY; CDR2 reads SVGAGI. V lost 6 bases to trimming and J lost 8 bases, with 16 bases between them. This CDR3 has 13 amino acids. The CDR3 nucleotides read TGTGCCAGCAGCTGGCAGGGCGCCGAAGGCTACACCTTC. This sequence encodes CASSWQGAEGYTF.